The 26 T cell receptor beta chains in this list originate from one sample, sequenced in a study of identifying expanded T cells in peripheral blood. The data were produced by immunoSEQ multiplex PCR, yet TCRdb's version contains in-frame clones alone and is incomplete. The repertoire holds approximately 83,000 clones, with about 85% as singletons. The sample was blood. These receptors came from a person aged 18 to 75 in good health.

This clone was seen only once. The V call is TRBV4-3, the J call TRBJ2-7; the D gene is possibly TRBD1 (5 bases). This CDR3 is built from 16 residues. Germline V gene sequence: CDR1 LGHNA, CDR2 YSLEER. V was cut by 0 bases and J by 3 bases, with 15 bases left in between. CDR3 in amino acids: CASSQDQAGSIYEQYF. The CDR3 nucleotides read TGCGCCAGCAGCCAAGATCAGGCAGGGTCTATCTACGAGCAGTACTTC.

V gene TRBV18 combines with J gene TRBJ2-5, with D perhaps TRBD1 (6 bases). Judging by the DNA end, TRBJ2-7 fits better; the J call may be wrong. Germline V gives CDR1 KGHSH, CDR2 LQKENI. This CDR3 is built from 13 residues. CDR3 region: CASSLQGSGEQYF. Here the CDR3 DNA reads TGTGCCAGCTCATTACAGGGATCGGGCGAGCAGTACTTC.

This clone turned up a few times. V gene TRBV7-9 combines with J gene TRBJ1-5; no definite D call. Germline V lookup: CDR1 SEHNR, CDR2 FQNEAQ (reference sequence). The V and J ends lost 5 bases and 5 bases respectively, with 10 bases between them. CDR3 length: 13 residues. CDR3 DNA sequence: TGTGCCAGCAGCACCAGTTGGGATCAGCCCCAGCATTTT. Encoded protein: CASSTSWDQPQHF.

This clone has just one count. The chain uses TRBV5-8 and TRBJ1-2, with D tentatively TRBD1 (6 bases). CDR3 length: 11 residues. Trimming stripped 7 bases from V and 4 bases from J, with 8 bases between. Germline V gives CDR1 SGHTS, CDR2 YDEGEE. This chain's CDR3 is CASRGPYGYTF. In DNA, the CDR3 is TGTGCCAGCCGGGGGCCCTATGGCTACACCTTC.

The chain couples TRBV11-2 to TRBJ1-3; D not resolved. The V end lost 1 base, the J end lost 3 bases, and 16 bases lay between the germline ends. This CDR3 has 17 amino acids. Germline V gene data show CDR1 as SGHAT and CDR2 as FQNNGV. The CDR3 coding sequence is TGTGCCAGCAGCTTAGCGGAGTGGGGTAGGAGTGGAAACACCATATATTTT. Residues: CASSLAEWGRSGNTIYF.

This clone came up once. The chain has TRBV18 and TRBJ1-2; D is unclear. Trimming took off 0 bases at V and 5 bases at J, with 10 bases between the two ends. The CDR3 is made up of 14 amino acids. Per germline, CDR1 KGHSH and CDR2 LQKENI. The chain's CDR3 is CASSPPSGGYGYTF. CDR3 bases: TGTGCCAGCTCACCACCGTCGGGAGGATATGGCTACACCTTC.

The J gene is TRBJ2-1, the V gene TRBV6-1; D is unresolved. Trimming stripped 3 bases from V and 0 bases from J, with 12 bases between. Looked up from germline, CDR1 is MNHNS and CDR2 is SASEGT. This CDR3 has 16 amino acids. DNA for the CDR3: TGTGCCAGCAGTGACTTTATTCCCACCTCCTACAATGAGCAGTTCTTC. It is translated as CASSDFIPTSYNEQFF.

The chain recombines TRBV7-9 with TRBJ1-6, with D unresolved. The germline gives CDR1 SEHNR, CDR2 FQNEAQ (reference sequence). The CDR3 sequence is 15 residues long. Trimming removed 3 bases at V and 4 bases at J, with 10 bases between. The CDR3 sequence is CASSFTAGYNSPLHF. The CDR3 DNA reads TGTGCCAGCAGCTTTACGGCAGGATATAATTCACCCCTCCACTTT.

This clone came up once. The chain employs TRBV5-1 and TRBJ1-1; the match to TRBD1 covers 7 bases. V was pared by 3 bases and J by 5 bases, with 10 bases of the junction left unmatched. There are 15 residues in the CDR3. CDR1 is SGHRS, CDR2 YFSETQ, per germline. CDR3 DNA sequence: TGCGCCAGCAGCTGGGGGAGGGGGCAGGCGACTGAAGCTTTCTTT. Amino acids: CASSWGRGQATEAFF.

The genes are TRBV5-5 and TRBJ2-7; 7 nucleotides match TRBD1. J was trimmed by 6 bases and V by 5 bases; bases with no gene match: 11. The CDR3 has 14 amino acids. Germline CDR1 and CDR2: SGHKS and YYEKEE (reference sequence). In DNA, the CDR3 is TGTGCCAGCAGACTAAGACAGGGACCGAGCGAGCAGTACTTC. Translated, it gives CASRLRQGPSEQYF.

The V call is TRBV5-1, the J call TRBJ2-2, with D unclear. Trimming shortened V by 0 bases and J by 3 bases, and 6 bases separated the two germline ends. Germline values: CDR1 SGHRS, CDR2 YFSETQ. CDR3 length equals 14 residues. The CDR3 sequence is CASSLGSYTGELFF. CDR3 bases: TGCGCCAGCAGCTTGGGCAGTTACACCGGGGAGCTGTTTTTT.

The count of this clone is one. The rearrangement joins TRBV18 to TRBJ2-7, with a weak D call TRBD1 (6 bases). The germline V gene encodes CDR1 KGHSH and CDR2 LQKENI. V lost 6 bases and J lost 4, with 16 bases in between. The CDR3 is 14 amino acids. The CDR3 nucleotides read TGTGCCAGCTCTAGAGGGGGAACCCAGTACGAGCAGTACTTC. Translation: CASSRGGTQYEQYF.

This clone came up once. This sequence joins TRBV4-1 and TRBJ2-3; maybe TRBD1 (6 bases). Between the trimmed V and J ends, which lost 4 bases and 3 bases, there was a span of 14 bases. CDR1 and CDR2 from the germline V gene are MGHRA and YSYEKL. CDR3 length: 15 residues. The CDR3 protein is CASSLQGGGTDTQYF. For the CDR3, the DNA is TGCGCCAGCAGCCTACAGGGTGGGGGTACAGATACGCAGTATTTT.

This chain uses TRBV10-3 with TRBJ2-7, with D hard to call. Trimming left V 6 bases short and J 2 bases short, with 14 bases between. Germline assignment: CDR1 ENHRY and CDR2 SYGVKD. This CDR3 comprises 14 residues. CDR3 region: CAISTNGNPYEQYF. The CDR3 nucleotides are TGTGCCATCAGCACCAACGGAAACCCCTACGAGCAGTACTTC.

This clone was seen only once. This chain links TRBV5-1 with TRBJ2-5; D unresolved. CDR3 length: 11 residues. Germline loops: CDR1 SGHRS, CDR2 YFSETQ. V was pared by 4 bases and J by 9 bases, with 10 bases between. In nucleotides, the CDR3 is TGCGCCAGCAGCGAGGCCGAGGCCCAGTACTTC. Translating it yields CASSEAEAQYF.

The chain uses TRBV11-3 and TRBJ2-1; possibly TRBD1 or TRBD2 for D (5 bases each). The V end lost 4 bases, the J end lost 8 bases, and 18 bases lay between the germline ends. This CDR3 spans 15 amino acids. Germline CDR1 reads SGHNT; CDR2 reads YENEEA. CDR3 nucleotides: TGTGCCAGCAGCTCAATACTGTGGGGGTCGGATGAGCAGTTCTTC. Translated, it gives CASSSILWGSDEQFF. Supplemented by reference TRBV11-3 and TRBJ2-1, the full variable domain reads EAGVVQSPRYKIIEKKQPVAFWCNPISGHNTLYWYLQNLGQGPELLIRYENEEAVDDSQLPKDRFSAERLKGVDSTLKIQPAELGDSAVYLCASSSILWGSDEQFFGPGTRLTVL.

The V gene is TRBV15, the J gene TRBJ2-7, with D possibly matching TRBD1 (6 bases). V was trimmed by 8 bases and J by 3 bases, leaving 17 bases between them. Germline values: CDR1 LNHNV, CDR2 YYDKDF (reference sequence). The CDR3 is 14 amino acids. The CDR3 spells CATGRDTIDYEQYF. The CDR3 DNA reads as TGTGCCACCGGCCGGGACACCATCGACTACGAGCAGTACTTC. Full variable domain (rest looked up from reference TRBV15 and TRBJ2-7): DAMVIQNPRYQVTQFGKPVTLSCSQTLNHNVMYWYQQKSSQAPKLLFHYYDKDFNNEADTPDNFQSRRPNTSFCFLDIRSPGLGDTAMYLCATGRDTIDYEQYFGPGTRLTVT.

The chain is built from TRBV5-1 and TRBJ2-3; perhaps TRBD1 as D (5 bases). The germline V gene encodes CDR1 SGHRS and CDR2 YFSETQ. V gave up 2 bases and J gave up 4 bases, with 11 bases separating them. The CDR3 is 14 residues long. In DNA, the CDR3 is TGCGCCAGCAGCTTCGGATCCAGGGCAGATACGCAGTATTTT. It codes for CASSFGSRADTQYF.

The V call is TRBV7-2, the J call TRBJ2-5; the match to TRBD1 covers 11 bases. The CDR3 length is 16 residues. The J segment lost 5 bases and the V segment lost 1 base, leaving 6 bases of the junction unmatched. The germline gives CDR1 SGHTA, CDR2 FQGNSA. CDR3 bases: TGTGCCAGCAGCTTAGGGGGGACAGGGGGAGGCGAGACCCAGTACTTC. Protein: CASSLGGTGGGETQYF.

The rearrangement links TRBV13 to TRBJ2-2; 7 positions agree with TRBD1. The CDR3 has 14 residues. V shed 4 bases, J shed 4 bases, and the junction held 3 bases outside the gene matches. Germline-derived CDR1 and CDR2 are PRHDT and FYEKMQ (reference sequence). The CDR3 nucleotides read TGTGCCAGCAGCTCGGGACAGATCACCGGGGAGCTGTTTTTT. Protein: CASSSGQITGELFF.

This rearrangement joins TRBV7-2 to TRBJ2-3; D perhaps matches TRBD1 (6 bases). The germline V gene has CDR1 SGHTA and CDR2 FQGNSA. The CDR3 contains 14 residues. V lost 5 bases to trimming and J lost 2 bases, with 11 bases between them. CDR3 sequence: CASSPGQSTDTQYF. The CDR3 DNA reads TGTGCCAGCAGCCCAGGACAGTCCACAGATACGCAGTATTTT.

The genes are TRBV2 and TRBJ1-4, with 7 nucleotides matching TRBD1. V shed 6 bases, J shed 6 bases, and the junction held 4 bases outside the gene matches. The CDR3 has 13 residues. Germline values: CDR1 SNHLY, CDR2 FYNNEI. DNA for the CDR3: TGTGCCAGCAGGACTGGGACAGATGAAAAACTGTTTTTT. Translation: CASRTGTDEKLFF.

V usage is TRBV5-5 and J usage is TRBJ2-7, with D perhaps matching TRBD1 (5 bases). The germline V and J ends were trimmed by 0 bases and 1 base, with 17 bases remaining between them. The CDR3 is 17 residues long. CDR1 is SGHKS, CDR2 YYEKEE, per germline (reference sequence). For the CDR3, the DNA is TGTGCCAGCAGCTTGGCCTCAGGGTCGGGCCCATCCTACGAGCAGTACTTC. It yields the protein CASSLASGSGPSYEQYF.

This clone was observed a few times. The chain has TRBV6-5 and TRBJ2-7; 9 positions agree with TRBD1. The CDR3 contains 14 residues. V was clipped by 6 bases and J by 6 bases; unmatched bases: 9. CDR1 and CDR2 from the germline V gene are MNHEY and SVGAGI. The CDR3 DNA follows: TGTGCCAGCAGCCGGGGACAGGGAACCTCCGAGCAGTACTTC. Translation: CASSRGQGTSEQYF.

CDR3 protein: CAGTTNYEQYF. Here the CDR3 DNA reads TGTGCCGGGACCACAAATTACGAGCAGTACTTC. V usage is TRBV30 and J usage is TRBJ2-7; D might be TRBD1 or TRBD2, each matching 5 bases. Deletions cut 8 bases from V and 4 bases from J, with 12 bases between. Germline CDR1 reads GTSNPN; CDR2 reads SVGIG (reference sequence). The CDR3 extends over 11 amino acids.

The rearrangement uses TRBV5-1 and TRBJ2-1, with a tentative D call TRBD2 (6 bases). The CDR3 has 14 amino acids. Per germline, CDR1 SGHRS and CDR2 YFSETQ. Between the trimmed V and J ends, which lost 5 bases and 2 bases, there was a span of 11 bases. The CDR3 spells CASRGGAAYNEQFF. The CDR3 nucleotides read TGCGCCAGCAGGGGCGGGGCGGCCTACAATGAGCAGTTCTTC.